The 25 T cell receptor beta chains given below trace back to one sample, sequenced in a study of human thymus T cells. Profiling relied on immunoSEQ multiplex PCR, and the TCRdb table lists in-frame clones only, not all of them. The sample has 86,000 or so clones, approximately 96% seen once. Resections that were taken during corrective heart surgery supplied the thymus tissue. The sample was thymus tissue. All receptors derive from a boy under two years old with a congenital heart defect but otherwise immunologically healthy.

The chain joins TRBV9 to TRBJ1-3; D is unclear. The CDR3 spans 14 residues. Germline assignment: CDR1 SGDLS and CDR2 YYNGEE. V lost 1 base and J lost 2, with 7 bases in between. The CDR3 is CASSVTAAGNTIYF. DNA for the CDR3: TGTGCCAGCAGCGTAACAGCTGCTGGAAACACCATATATTTT.

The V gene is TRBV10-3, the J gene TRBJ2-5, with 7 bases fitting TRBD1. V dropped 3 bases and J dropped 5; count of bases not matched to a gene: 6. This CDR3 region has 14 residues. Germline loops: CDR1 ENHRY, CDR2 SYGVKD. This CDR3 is CAISDPRGWETQYF. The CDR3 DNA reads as TGTGCCATCAGTGACCCCAGGGGGTGGGAGACCCAGTACTTC.

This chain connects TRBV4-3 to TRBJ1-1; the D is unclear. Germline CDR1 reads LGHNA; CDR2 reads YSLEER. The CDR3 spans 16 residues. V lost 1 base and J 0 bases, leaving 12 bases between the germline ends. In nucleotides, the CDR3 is TGCGCCAGCAGCCAAGGGGTCGGCACAATGAACACTGAAGCTTTCTTT. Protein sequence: CASSQGVGTMNTEAFF.

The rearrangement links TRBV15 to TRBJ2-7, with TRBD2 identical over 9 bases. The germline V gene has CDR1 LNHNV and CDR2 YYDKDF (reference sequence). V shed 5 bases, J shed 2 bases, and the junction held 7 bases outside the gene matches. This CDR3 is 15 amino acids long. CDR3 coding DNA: TGTGCCACCAGCGAACCTAGCGGGGAGACCTACGAGCAGTACTTC. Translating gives CATSEPSGETYEQYF.

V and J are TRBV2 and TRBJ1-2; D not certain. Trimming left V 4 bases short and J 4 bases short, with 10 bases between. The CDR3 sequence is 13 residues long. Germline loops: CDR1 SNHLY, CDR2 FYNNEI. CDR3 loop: CASSGGVFYGYTF. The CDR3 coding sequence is TGTGCCAGCAGTGGCGGGGTATTCTATGGCTACACCTTC.

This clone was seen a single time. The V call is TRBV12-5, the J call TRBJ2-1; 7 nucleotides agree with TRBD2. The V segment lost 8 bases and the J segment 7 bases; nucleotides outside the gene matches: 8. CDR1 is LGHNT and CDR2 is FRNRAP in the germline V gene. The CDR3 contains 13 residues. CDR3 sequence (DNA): TGTGCTAGTCCCCCCCGGGGGGAGAATGAGCAGTTCTTC. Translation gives CASPPRGENEQFF.

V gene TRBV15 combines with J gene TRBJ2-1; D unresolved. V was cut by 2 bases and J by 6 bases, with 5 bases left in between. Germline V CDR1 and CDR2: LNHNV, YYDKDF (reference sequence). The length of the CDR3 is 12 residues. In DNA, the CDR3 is TGTGCCACCAGCAGACCAAGCAATGAGCAGTTCTTC. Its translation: CATSRPSNEQFF.

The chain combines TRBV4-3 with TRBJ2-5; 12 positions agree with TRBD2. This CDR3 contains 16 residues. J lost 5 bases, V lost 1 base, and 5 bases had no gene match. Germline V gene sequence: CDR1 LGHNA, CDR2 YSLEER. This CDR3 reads CASSQVLLAGGETQYF. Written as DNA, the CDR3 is TGCGCCAGCAGCCAAGTATTACTAGCGGGGGGTGAGACCCAGTACTTC.

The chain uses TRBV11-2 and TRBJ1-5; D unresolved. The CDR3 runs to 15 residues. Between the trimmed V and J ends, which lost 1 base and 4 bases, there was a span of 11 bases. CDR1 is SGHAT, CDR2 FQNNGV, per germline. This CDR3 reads CASSLVGAPNQPQHF. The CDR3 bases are TGTGCCAGCAGCTTAGTGGGAGCTCCGAATCAGCCCCAGCATTTT.

The CDR3 bases are TGCAGTGCTAGTGCTGGGGCTGAAGCTTTCTTT. Its translation: CSASAGAEAFF. The chain couples TRBV20-1 to TRBJ1-1; D not resolved. The CDR3 runs to 11 residues. The germline V gene encodes CDR1 DFQATT and CDR2 SNEGSKA (reference sequence). V lost 3 bases and J lost 6, with 8 bases in between.

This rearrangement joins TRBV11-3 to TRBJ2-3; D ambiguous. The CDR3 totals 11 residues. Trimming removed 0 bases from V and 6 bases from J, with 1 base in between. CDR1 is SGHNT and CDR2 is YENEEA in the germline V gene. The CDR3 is CASSLDDTQYF. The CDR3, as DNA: TGTGCCAGCAGCTTAGATGATACGCAGTATTTT.

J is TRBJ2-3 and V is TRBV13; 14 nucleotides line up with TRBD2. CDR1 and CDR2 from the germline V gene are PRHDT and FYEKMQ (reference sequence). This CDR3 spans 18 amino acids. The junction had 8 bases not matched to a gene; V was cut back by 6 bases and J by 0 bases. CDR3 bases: TGTGCCAGCAGACCCAGGACTAGCGGGGGGCCGAGCACAGATACGCAGTATTTT. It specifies CASRPRTSGGPSTDTQYF. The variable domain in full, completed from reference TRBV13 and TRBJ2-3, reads AAGVIQSPRHLIKEKRETATLKCYPIPRHDTVYWYQQGPGQDPQFLISFYEKMQSDKGSIPDRFSAQQFSDYHSELNMSSLELGDSALYFCASRPRTSGGPSTDTQYFGPGTRLTVL.

CDR3 DNA: TGTGCCAGCAGCTTCAGGGGGGACTATGGCTACACCTTC. Translated: CASSFRGDYGYTF. The genes are TRBV5-4 and TRBJ1-2, with TRBD1 matching over 7 bases. Losses at the gene ends were 2 bases for V and 3 bases for J; bases not matched to a gene: 1. CDR1 SGHNT and CDR2 YYREEE come from the germline V gene (reference sequence). This CDR3 has 13 amino acids.

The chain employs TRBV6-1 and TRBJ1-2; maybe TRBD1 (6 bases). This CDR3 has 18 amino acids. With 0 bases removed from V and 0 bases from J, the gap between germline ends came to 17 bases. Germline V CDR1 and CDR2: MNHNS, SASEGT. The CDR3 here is CASSEAQGWGHPNYGYTF. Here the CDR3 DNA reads TGTGCCAGCAGTGAAGCGCAGGGGTGGGGACATCCTAACTATGGCTACACCTTC.

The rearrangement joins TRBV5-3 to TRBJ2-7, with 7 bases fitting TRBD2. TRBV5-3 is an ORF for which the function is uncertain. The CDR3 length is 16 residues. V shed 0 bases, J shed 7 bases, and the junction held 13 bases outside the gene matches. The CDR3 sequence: CARSLGRREKCWEQYF. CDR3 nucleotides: TGTGCCAGAAGCTTGGGGCGGCGGGAGAAATGCTGGGAGCAGTACTTC.

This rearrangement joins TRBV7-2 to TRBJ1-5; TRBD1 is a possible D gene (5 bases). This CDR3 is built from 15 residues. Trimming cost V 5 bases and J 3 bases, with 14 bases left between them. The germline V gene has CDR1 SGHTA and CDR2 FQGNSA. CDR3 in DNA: TGTGCCAGCAGCGGGGGGGAGGAAATCAATCAGCCCCAGCATTTT. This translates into CASSGGEEINQPQHF.

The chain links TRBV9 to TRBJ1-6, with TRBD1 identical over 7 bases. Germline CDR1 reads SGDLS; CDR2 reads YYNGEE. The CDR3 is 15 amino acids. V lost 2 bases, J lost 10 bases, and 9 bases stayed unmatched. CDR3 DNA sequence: TGTGCCAGCAGCGTCACAGGGGTTTCAGGGTCACCCCTCCACTTT. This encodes CASSVTGVSGSPLHF.

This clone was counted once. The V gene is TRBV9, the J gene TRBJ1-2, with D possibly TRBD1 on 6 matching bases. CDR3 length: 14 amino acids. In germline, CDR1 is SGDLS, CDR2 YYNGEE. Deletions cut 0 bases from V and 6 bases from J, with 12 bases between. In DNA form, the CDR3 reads TGTGCCAGCAGCGTAGGCCCCAGGGACAATGGCTACACCTTC. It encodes CASSVGPRDNGYTF.

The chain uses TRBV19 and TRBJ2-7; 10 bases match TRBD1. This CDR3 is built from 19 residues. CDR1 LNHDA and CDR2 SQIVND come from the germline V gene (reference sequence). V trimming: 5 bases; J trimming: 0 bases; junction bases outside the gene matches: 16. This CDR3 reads CASSPRTGQGPPSSYEQYF. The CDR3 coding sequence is TGTGCCAGTAGTCCGAGAACGGGACAGGGGCCACCCAGCTCCTACGAGCAGTACTTC.

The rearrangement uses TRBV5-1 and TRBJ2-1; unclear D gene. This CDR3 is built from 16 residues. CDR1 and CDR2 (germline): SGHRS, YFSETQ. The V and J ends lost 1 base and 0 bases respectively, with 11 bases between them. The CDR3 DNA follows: TGCGCCAGCAGCTTGTATTGCTACCACTCCTACAATGAGCAGTTCTTC. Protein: CASSLYCYHSYNEQFF.

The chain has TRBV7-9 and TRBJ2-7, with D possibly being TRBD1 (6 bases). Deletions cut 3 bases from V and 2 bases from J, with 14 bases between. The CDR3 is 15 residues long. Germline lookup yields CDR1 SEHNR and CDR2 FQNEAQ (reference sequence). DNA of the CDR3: TGTGCCAGCAGCTTTTCAGGGGTACTACCCTACGAGCAGTACTTC. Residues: CASSFSGVLPYEQYF.

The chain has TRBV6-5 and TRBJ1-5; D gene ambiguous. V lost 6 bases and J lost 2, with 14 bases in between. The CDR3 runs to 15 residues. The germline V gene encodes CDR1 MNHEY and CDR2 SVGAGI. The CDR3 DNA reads TGTGCCAGCAGCCAAGGGTGGGTCGGCAATCAGCCCCAGCATTTT. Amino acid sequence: CASSQGWVGNQPQHF.

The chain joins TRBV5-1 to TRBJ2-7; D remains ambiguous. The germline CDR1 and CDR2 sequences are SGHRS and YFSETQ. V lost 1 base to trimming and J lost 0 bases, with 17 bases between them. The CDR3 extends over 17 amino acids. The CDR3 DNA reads TGCGCCAGCAGCTTGATGCCCAGGCGGCAGTTCTCCTACGAGCAGTACTTC. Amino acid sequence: CASSLMPRRQFSYEQYF.

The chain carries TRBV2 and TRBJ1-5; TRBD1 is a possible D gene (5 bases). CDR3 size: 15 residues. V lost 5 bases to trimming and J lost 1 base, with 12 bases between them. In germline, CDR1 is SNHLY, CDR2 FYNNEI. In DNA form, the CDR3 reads TGTGCCAGCAGTCCTCGGGACGGCAGCAATCAGCCCCAGCATTTT. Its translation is CASSPRDGSNQPQHF.

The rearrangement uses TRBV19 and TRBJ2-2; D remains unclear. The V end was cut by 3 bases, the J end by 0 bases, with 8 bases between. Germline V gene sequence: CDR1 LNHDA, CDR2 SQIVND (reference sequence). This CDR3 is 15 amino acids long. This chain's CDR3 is CASSIGHTNTGELFF. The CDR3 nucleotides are TGTGCCAGTAGTATCGGCCACACGAACACCGGGGAGCTGTTTTTT.